The entry below gives a single TCR beta chain sequence along with its context. At one of its ends the junction is not consistent with the germline gene, which may arise from a read error. The repertoire was sequenced with immunoSEQ multiplex PCR; TCRdb's copy has only in-frame clones and lacks some. The table lists 2 million to 2.5 million clones, almost 96% of them singletons. CDR3 length: 16 amino acids. Germline V gene sequence: CDR1 KGHSH, CDR2 LQKENI. The data derive from a study of shared clonotypes between healthy human individuals. The V call is TRBV18, the J call TRBJ2-2; D is perhaps TRBD1 (6 bases). The sequence was obtained from a man between 18 and 29 years old in good health. The sequenced sample consisted of naive CD4+ T cells sorted from blood. Noted subset: CD45RA+ positively selected. The CDR3, as DNA: TGTGCCAGCTCCCCACAGGGCCCCACGAACACCGGGGAGCTGTTTTTT. The encoded protein is CASSPQGPTNTGELFF. Full variable domain (outside the CDR3, taken from reference TRBV18 and TRBJ2-2): NAGVMQNPRHLVRRRGQEARLRCSPMKGHSHVYWYRQLPEEGLKFMVYLQKENIIDESGMPKERFSAEFPKEGPSILRIQQVVRGDSAAYFCASSPQGPTNTGELFFGEGSRLTVL.